This T cell receptor (beta chain) was recorded in a study of blood T cell repertoires in COVID-19. Study overall: Collection of acute and convalescent COVID-19 samples took place in the United States, Italy and Spain. From T cells, B-cell-depleted T cells, or PBMCs came the material, which was cDNA or gDNA.

In the original workflow: Nucleated cell number was recorded as an estimate derived from reference gene primer amplification. Profiled with immunoSEQ multiplex PCR; TCRdb holds only in-frame clones, not every one. That table furnishes V, J and clone size, whereas the DNA furnished D and trimming. The sample yields about 62,000 clones, under 85% seen once. Trimming shortened V by 5 bases and J by 8 bases, and 21 bases separated the two germline ends. Looked up from germline, CDR1 is MNHEY and CDR2 is SMNVEV (reference sequence). The CDR3 loop spans 15 amino acids. V usage is TRBV27 and J usage is TRBJ1-2; D not resolved. Sequencing used peripheral blood. The TCR sequence derives from a woman aged 45 to 65 with active or convalescent COVID-19. The CDR3 spells CASSHGVSLGKGYTF. CDR3 sequence (DNA): TGTGCCAGCAGTCACGGGGTCTCCCTAGGGAAGGGCTACACCTTC.